This T cell receptor (beta chain) was recovered during a study of blood T cell repertoires in COVID-19. Germline values: CDR1 SQVTM, CDR2 ANQGSEA. V lost 4 bases and J lost 0, with 9 bases in between. The CDR3 extends over 13 amino acids. TCRdb keeps only in-frame clones here, not all; method: immunoSEQ multiplex PCR. The repertoire includes around 170,000 clones, around 83% of them detected once, and more than 1.5% sits in the top ten. The sequencing sample was made of peripheral blood. The gene calls are TRBV29-1 and TRBJ1-1; no clear D. The source of this sequence is a human donor in a cohort sampled during active COVID-19. CDR3 protein: CSVANSMNTEAFF. The CDR3 DNA reads as TGCAGCGTTGCGAACAGCATGAACACTGAAGCTTTCTTT.